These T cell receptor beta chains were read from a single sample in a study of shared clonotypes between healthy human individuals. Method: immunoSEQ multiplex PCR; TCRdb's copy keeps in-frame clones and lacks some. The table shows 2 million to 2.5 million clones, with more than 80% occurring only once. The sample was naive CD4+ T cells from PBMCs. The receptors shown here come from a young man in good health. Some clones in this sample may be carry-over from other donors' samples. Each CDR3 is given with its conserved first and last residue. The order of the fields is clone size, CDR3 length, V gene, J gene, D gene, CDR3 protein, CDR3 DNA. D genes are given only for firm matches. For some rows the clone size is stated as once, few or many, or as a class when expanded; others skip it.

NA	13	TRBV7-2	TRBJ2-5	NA	CASSLPGEETQYF	TGTGCCAGCAGCTTACCGGGAGAAGAGACCCAGTACTTC
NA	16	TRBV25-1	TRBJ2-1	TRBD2	CASSEFALAGGREQFF	TGTGCCAGCAGTGAATTCGCTTTAGCGGGAGGCCGGGAGCAGTTCTTC
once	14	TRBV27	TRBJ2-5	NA	CASRSRQGLETQYF	TGTGCCAGCAGATCACGCCAGGGCTTAGAGACCCAGTACTTC
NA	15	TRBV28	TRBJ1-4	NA	CASSLEKAGDEKLFF	TGTGCCAGCAGTTTAGAGAAGGCGGGTGATGAAAAACTGTTTTTT
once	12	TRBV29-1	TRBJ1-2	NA	CSVGTTGSGYTF	TGCAGCGTTGGAACCACAGGGTCCGGCTACACCTTC
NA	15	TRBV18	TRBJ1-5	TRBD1	CASSPIQGSNQPQHF	TGTGCCAGCTCACCCATACAGGGGAGCAATCAGCCCCAGCATTTT
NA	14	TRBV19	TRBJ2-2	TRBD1	CASRRTGDTGELFF	TGTGCCAGTAGGAGGACAGGGGACACCGGGGAGCTGTTTTTT
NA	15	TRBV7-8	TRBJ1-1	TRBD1	CASSLGGQGGAEAFF	TGTGCCAGCAGCTTAGGGGGACAGGGTGGAGCTGAAGCTTTCTTT
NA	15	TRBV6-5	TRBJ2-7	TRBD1	CASSLRDRGLYEQYF	TGTGCCAGCAGCCTTCGGGACAGGGGGCTGTACGAGCAGTACTTC
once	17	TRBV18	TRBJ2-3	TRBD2	CASSPLSLTGGRDTQYF	TGTGCCAGCTCACCACTGTCGTTGACGGGAGGCCGGGATACGCAGTATTTT
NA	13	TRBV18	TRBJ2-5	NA	CASSPTARETQYF	TGTGCCAGCTCACCAACAGCCCGAGAGACCCAGTACTTC
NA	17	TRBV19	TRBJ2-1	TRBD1	CASSSRGQGTPLNEQFF	TGTGCCAGTAGTTCTAGGGGACAGGGCACCCCTCTGAATGAGCAGTTCTTC
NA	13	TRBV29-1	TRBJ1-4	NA	CSAQDGPKEELFF	TGCAGCGCCCAAGATGGTCCAAAAGAGGAACTGTTTTTT